Below, one TCR beta chain is given with its context. Its antigen is as yet unknown. The germline CDR1 and CDR2 sequences are SEHNR and FQNEAQ (reference sequence). V dropped 5 bases and J dropped 1 base, with 11 bases sitting between them. The CDR3 runs to 15 residues. The sample belongs to a study of glioma-infiltrating T cells. General study points: Above-expected tissue-blood divergence occurred in all gliomas, most in low-grade ones.

Using RNA template, CDR3s of TCR alpha and beta were amplified with iRepertoire arm-PCR. TCRdb analysed the multiplex PCR reads with MiXCR anew, one entry per CDR3 protein. Found here are about 130,000 distinct CDR3 sequences, more than 20% of them singletons; the top ten hold around 15%. Sequenced sample: glioma tissue, nonneoplastic brain tissue, or PBMCs (not recorded which). V and J are TRBV7-9 and TRBJ2-2, with D perhaps matching TRBD2 (6 bases). This sequence was found in a human donor with low-grade glioma or glioblastoma, undergoing nonglioma brain surgery, or in good health (not recorded which). CDR3 bases: TGTGCCAGCAGCGTACGGAGGGGGAACACCGGGGAGCTGTTTTTT. Its protein product is CASSVRRGNTGELFF.